The rows below give T cell receptor beta chains drawn from one sample of a study of blood T cell repertoires in COVID-19. The protocol was immunoSEQ multiplex PCR, while the TCRdb copy is restricted to in-frame clones and leaves out a portion. In the table there are fewer than 600,000 clones, around 89% of which are singletons. The sequenced sample consisted of PBMCs or T cells enriched from blood (not recorded which). Source of these receptors: a woman in her thirties or forties who had recovered from COVID-19. Each CDR3 is given with its conserved first and last residue. A D gene is named only where the DNA matches it firmly. Size is omitted from some rows. Given values are once, few, many or a class for expanded clones.

clone size: -; V gene: TRBV25-1; D gene: -; J gene: TRBJ2-3; CDR3 protein: CASSGLATDTQYF; CDR3 DNA: TGTGCCAGCAGTGGCCTAGCCACAGATACGCAGTATTTT
clone size: -; V gene: TRBV6-5; D gene: TRBD1; J gene: TRBJ1-1; CDR3 protein: CASNRGMNTEAFF; CDR3 DNA: TGTGCCAGCAACAGGGGGATGAACACTGAAGCTTTCTTT
clone size: -; V gene: TRBV14; D gene: -; J gene: TRBJ2-3; CDR3 protein: CASSQHPDTQYF; CDR3 DNA: TGTGCCAGCAGCCAACATCCAGATACGCAGTATTTT
clone size: -; V gene: TRBV6-5; D gene: TRBD1; J gene: TRBJ2-1; CDR3 protein: CASSYFVDRYNEQFF; CDR3 DNA: TGTGCCAGCAGTTACTTTGTGGACAGGTACAATGAGCAGTTCTTC
clone size: once; V gene: TRBV2; D gene: -; J gene: TRBJ1-1; CDR3 protein: CASRSKEPHGAFF; CDR3 DNA: TGTGCCAGCCGATCCAAGGAGCCACATGGAGCTTTCTTT
clone size: -; V gene: TRBV24-1; D gene: TRBD2; J gene: TRBJ2-7; CDR3 protein: CATSDSTSGSLYEQYF; CDR3 DNA: TGTGCCACCAGTGACTCGACTAGCGGGAGTCTCTACGAGCAGTACTTC
clone size: -; V gene: TRBV5-8; D gene: -; J gene: TRBJ2-1; CDR3 protein: CATRIRSGTEQFF; CDR3 DNA: TGTGCCACTCGTATAAGGAGCGGTACTGAGCAGTTCTTC
clone size: -; V gene: TRBV27; D gene: TRBD1; J gene: TRBJ2-7; CDR3 protein: CASSKWTGIYEQYF; CDR3 DNA: TGTGCCAGCAGTAAATGGACAGGTATCTACGAGCAGTACTTC
clone size: -; V gene: TRBV6-2/TRBV6-3; D gene: TRBD1; J gene: TRBJ2-3; CDR3 protein: CASSYSAGTGDTDTQYF; CDR3 DNA: TGTGCCAGCAGTTATAGTGCTGGGACAGGGGACACAGATACGCAGTATTTT
clone size: -; V gene: TRBV27; D gene: TRBD1; J gene: TRBJ1-1; CDR3 protein: CASSTLSPRGTGVSRSEAFF; CDR3 DNA: TGTGCCAGCAGTACATTATCACCCAGGGGTACAGGGGTGTCTAGGAGTGAAGCTTTCTTT
clone size: -; V gene: TRBV7-2; D gene: -; J gene: TRBJ2-7; CDR3 protein: CASSTRLGRYEQYF; CDR3 DNA: TGTGCCAGCAGCACCCGGTTGGGCCGCTACGAGCAGTACTTC
clone size: -; V gene: TRBV7-6; D gene: -; J gene: TRBJ2-2; CDR3 protein: CASSLEARETGELFF; CDR3 DNA: TGTGCCAGCAGCTTAGAGGCCAGGGAAACCGGGGAGCTGTTTTTT
clone size: -; V gene: TRBV4-3; D gene: -; J gene: TRBJ2-3; CDR3 protein: CASSQDFYRSTDTQYF; CDR3 DNA: TGCGCCAGCAGCCAAGATTTTTACCGGAGCACAGATACGCAGTATTTT
clone size: -; V gene: TRBV6-5; D gene: -; J gene: TRBJ1-3; CDR3 protein: CASRQVGNTIYF; CDR3 DNA: TGTGCCAGCAGACAGGTGGGAAACACCATATATTTT
clone size: -; V gene: TRBV12-5; D gene: -; J gene: TRBJ2-3; CDR3 protein: CASGRRGDTQYF; CDR3 DNA: TGTGCTAGTGGTCGGCGAGGGGATACGCAGTATTTT